This TCR beta chain was obtained from a study of T cells in Graves' hyperthyroidism and ophthalmopathy. Using RNA transcripts as the source, TCR beta CDR3 regions were amplified. HTBI primers drove first-round RT-PCR of the TCR CDR3. TCRdb re-analysed the multiplex PCR reads in MiXCR, keeping a single row per CDR3 protein. The table shows about 480,000 distinct CDR3 sequences, with 13% to 15% occurring only once. The sample holds many counts of this clonotype. What it binds is unknown. Whole-study findings and limits: Separating ophthalmopathy from stable hyperthyroidism was achieved by a 13 V-J model.

The diagnostic basis comprised clinical symptoms, serum thyroxine and TRAb, thyroid ultrasound and orbital computed tomography. J was trimmed by 3 bases and V by 2 bases; bases with no gene match: 5. Germline V gene lookup returns CDR1 SGHAT and CDR2 FQNNGV. This CDR3 contains 15 residues. The source of this sequence is a woman aged 18-30 years with Graves' hyperthyroidism. Sequencing was performed on blood. The rearrangement links TRBV11-2 to TRBJ2-5; 8 positions agree with TRBD2. CDR3 region: CASSLSSGLEETQYF. DNA of the CDR3: TGTGCCAGCAGCTTATCTAGCGGGTTGGAAGAGACCCAGTACTTC.